The present T cell receptor beta chain was sequenced within a study of CD8+CD57+ T cells in acquired aplastic anemia. Study-level points and caveats: Any difference that existed in CD8+ Simpson's diversity between patients and controls was not significant. There were twenty-nine CD8+ CDR3 sequences that occurred in both patients and controls.

In the case of this clonotype: As yet, its antigen is unknown.

The CDR3 loop spans 13 amino acids. V was shortened by 0 bases and J by 6 bases, with 9 bases between the two germline ends. Germline CDR1 SGHRS, CDR2 YFSETQ. TCR beta VDJ and CDR3 profiles were obtained from a genomic DNA template. TCRdb recomputed calls from the reads with MiXCR, one row per CDR3 protein. The sample lists roughly 180,000 distinct CDR3 sequences; around 60% were seen once. Individuals selected for sequencing had exhibited CD8+CD57+ cell expansion on flow cytometry. The chain recombines TRBV5-1 with TRBJ1-1; D remains ambiguous. Sequencing input: sorted CD4+, CD8+, or CD8+CD57+ T cells (not recorded which) from PBMCs. The TCR comes from a human donor with aplastic anemia. The CDR3 nucleotides are TGCGCCAGCAGCTTGGATAATTTGTCTGAAGCTTTCTTT. This encodes CASSLDNLSEAFF.